The clone carrying this T cell receptor beta chain was observed a handful of times. Its antigen is unknown. The length of the CDR3 is 14 residues. The V end lost 3 bases, the J end lost 0 bases, and 6 bases lay between the germline ends. MiXCR, run by TCRdb on the 5' RACE reads, gives a single entry per CDR3 protein. The table has about 350,000 distinct CDR3 sequences, roughly 13% seen once. These data belong to a study of T-cell memory formation after mild COVID-19. Across the whole study: Clusters of TCRs were largely donor specific.

The study, taken as a whole, reports: Within pre-infection memory, some responding clones were found, suggesting cross-reactive memory joined. Among contracting clones, CD4+ were mainly CM/EM and CD8+ enriched in EMRA. Contracting clones from day 15 to 85 had balanced CD4/CD8; later expanders favoured CD4+.

Sequencing input: PBMCs or a T cell subset sorted from them (not recorded which). The clonotype originates from a man aged 18 to 29 who had mild COVID-19 (a few samples of this study predate the infection). Cell type and time point are not known. This chain links TRBV12-3 or TRBV12-4 with TRBJ1-3, with D unclear. CDR3 region: CASSFRASGNTIYF. CDR3 in DNA: TGTGCCAGCAGTTTCCGGGCCTCTGGAAACACCATATATTTT.